This T cell receptor (beta chain) emerged from a study of monozygotic twins with inflammatory bowel disease. For each CDR3 protein, TCRdb gives one entry from its re-call of the 5' RACE reads, without DNA. This repertoire includes fewer than 550,000 distinct CDR3 sequences. The germline gives CDR1 SQVTM, CDR2 ANQGSEA. This CDR3 contains 12 residues. This clonotype originated in a human donor with ulcerative colitis or Crohn's disease, or a healthy co-twin of an affected twin (not recorded which). Source material: blood. V and J are TRBV29-1 and TRBJ2-1; TCRdb calls TRBD2, which cannot be checked without DNA. The CDR3 loop reads CSSRAPGNEQFF.